The rows below give T cell receptor beta chains drawn from one sample of a study of monozygotic twins with inflammatory bowel disease. TCRdb processed the 5' RACE reads again and assigns one entry to each CDR3 protein, with no DNA. The sample is made up of about 330,000 distinct CDR3 sequences, and the top ten hold approximately 2% of it. Source material: blood. Source of these receptors: a human donor with ulcerative colitis or Crohn's disease, or a healthy co-twin of an affected twin (not recorded which). Each CDR3 is given with its conserved first and last residue.

j_call: TRBJ2-2
v_call: TRBV20-1
cdr3_aa: CSARSGTGELFF

j_call: TRBJ2-2
v_call: TRBV5-4
cdr3_aa: CASSPTPWPSNTGELFF

j_call: TRBJ1-1
v_call: TRBV6-5
cdr3_aa: CASSYSLSMNTEAFF

j_call: TRBJ2-1
v_call: TRBV5-1
cdr3_aa: CASSSGLAGGENEQFF

j_call: TRBJ2-2
v_call: TRBV5-3
cdr3_aa: CARSCTGTENTGELFF

j_call: TRBJ1-5
v_call: TRBV12-3/TRBV12-4
cdr3_aa: CASSFQQGASPQHF

j_call: TRBJ1-2
v_call: TRBV5-1
cdr3_aa: CASSLEWAVGYGYTF

j_call: TRBJ2-6
v_call: TRBV6-1
cdr3_aa: CASSEWGDRSGANVLTF

j_call: TRBJ2-2
v_call: TRBV19
cdr3_aa: CASIRQGVTGELFF

j_call: TRBJ1-2
v_call: TRBV3-1
cdr3_aa: CASSPRDRGFLGGYTF